The rows below give T cell receptor beta chains drawn from one sample of a study of T cell changes during pregnancy in multiple sclerosis. Sequencing was performed with immunoSEQ multiplex PCR; in TCRdb, only in-frame clones are kept and a portion is missing. The table has 85,000 to 100,000 clones, approximately 89% seen once; the top ten hold approximately 0.9%. The sequences come from peripheral blood, collected before pregnancy. The receptors were sampled from a female donor with multiple sclerosis, enrolled in a pregnancy study. CDR3s include the opening cysteine and the closing phenylalanine or tryptophan. The D gene is left open where the match is weak. Some rows mark clone size as missing; the rest say once, few, many or name a class of expanded clone.

clone size: -
J gene: TRBJ1-2
D gene: -
V gene: TRBV19
CDR3 protein: CASRDRILEGGYTF
CDR3 DNA: TGTGCCAGTAGGGATCGGATCCTAGAGGGTGGCTACACCTTC

clone size: -
J gene: TRBJ2-7
D gene: TRBD1
V gene: TRBV7-8
CDR3 protein: CASSTGGSNEQYF
CDR3 DNA: TGTGCCAGTTCGACAGGGGGCTCAAACGAGCAGTACTTC

clone size: -
J gene: TRBJ2-1
D gene: TRBD2
V gene: TRBV7-2
CDR3 protein: CASSPGLAGGDEQFF
CDR3 DNA: TGTGCCAGCAGCCCCGGACTAGCGGGAGGAGATGAGCAGTTCTTC

clone size: -
J gene: TRBJ2-5
D gene: -
V gene: TRBV9
CDR3 protein: CASSVDGGTQETQYF
CDR3 DNA: TGTGCCAGCAGCGTAGATGGGGGGACGCAAGAGACCCAGTACTTC

clone size: once
J gene: TRBJ2-7
D gene: -
V gene: TRBV5-4
CDR3 protein: CASSLIPLEDEQYF
CDR3 DNA: TGTGCCAGCAGCTTAATCCCTCTCGAGGACGAGCAGTACTTC

clone size: -
J gene: TRBJ2-1
D gene: TRBD1
V gene: TRBV15
CDR3 protein: CATTGQTYNEQFF
CDR3 DNA: TGTGCCACCACGGGACAGACGTACAATGAGCAGTTCTTC

clone size: -
J gene: TRBJ1-6
D gene: TRBD1
V gene: TRBV5-6
CDR3 protein: CASTISRDSFSPLHF
CDR3 DNA: TGTGCCAGCACCATCTCCCGGGACAGCTTCTCACCCCTCCACTTT

clone size: -
J gene: TRBJ2-3
D gene: -
V gene: TRBV19
CDR3 protein: CASSIVAFTITDTQYF
CDR3 DNA: TGTGCCAGTAGTATTGTCGCCTTTACTATCACAGATACGCAGTATTTT

clone size: -
J gene: TRBJ2-1
D gene: TRBD2
V gene: TRBV27
CDR3 protein: CASSFQAGIEQFF
CDR3 DNA: TGTGCCAGCAGTTTTCAAGCGGGAATTGAGCAGTTCTTC

clone size: -
J gene: TRBJ1-5
D gene: TRBD1
V gene: TRBV19
CDR3 protein: CASSIRTGASYQPQHF
CDR3 DNA: TGTGCCAGTAGTATAAGGACAGGGGCCAGTTATCAGCCCCAGCATTTT

clone size: medium-sized
J gene: TRBJ1-1
D gene: -
V gene: TRBV4-2
CDR3 protein: CASSQDFSGGNTEAFF
CDR3 DNA: TGTGCCAGCAGCCAAGATTTTTCGGGGGGGAACACTGAAGCTTTCTTT

clone size: -
J gene: TRBJ2-7
D gene: -
V gene: TRBV2
CDR3 protein: CASSPQPSLVRSYEQYF
CDR3 DNA: TGTGCCAGCAGTCCCCAACCCTCTCTAGTTAGGTCCTACGAGCAGTACTTC

clone size: -
J gene: TRBJ2-3
D gene: TRBD2
V gene: TRBV27
CDR3 protein: CASSWARGADTQYF
CDR3 DNA: TGTGCCAGCAGTTGGGCCCGGGGGGCAGATACGCAGTATTTT

clone size: -
J gene: TRBJ2-1
D gene: TRBD2
V gene: TRBV6-1
CDR3 protein: CASSETSGGYNEQFF
CDR3 DNA: TGTGCCAGCAGTGAGACGTCCGGGGGGTACAATGAGCAGTTCTTC

clone size: -
J gene: TRBJ1-2
D gene: -
V gene: TRBV7-9
CDR3 protein: CASSLEGRYYGYTF
CDR3 DNA: TGTGCCAGCAGCCTGGAAGGCAGGTACTATGGCTACACCTTC

clone size: -
J gene: TRBJ1-1
D gene: -
V gene: TRBV27
CDR3 protein: CASSPAQDLSTEAFF
CDR3 DNA: TGTGCCAGCAGTCCCGCTCAGGACTTGAGCACTGAAGCTTTCTTT

clone size: -
J gene: TRBJ2-7
D gene: -
V gene: TRBV15
CDR3 protein: CATSRDRWQGNYEQYF
CDR3 DNA: TGTGCCACCAGCAGAGATCGGTGGCAGGGGAACTACGAGCAGTACTTC

clone size: -
J gene: TRBJ2-2
D gene: -
V gene: TRBV14
CDR3 protein: CASSHRLMGELFF
CDR3 DNA: TGTGCCAGCAGCCACCGACTAATGGGGGAGCTGTTTTTT

clone size: -
J gene: TRBJ2-2
D gene: TRBD2
V gene: TRBV7-9
CDR3 protein: CASSLSTSGRNTGELFF
CDR3 DNA: TGTGCCAGCAGCCTTTCGACTAGCGGGAGAAACACCGGGGAGCTGTTTTTT

clone size: -
J gene: TRBJ2-2
D gene: TRBD2
V gene: TRBV28
CDR3 protein: CASSLNGGFVIGELFF
CDR3 DNA: TGTGCCAGCAGTTTGAACGGGGGGTTTGTAATCGGGGAGCTGTTTTTT

clone size: -
J gene: TRBJ1-5
D gene: -
V gene: TRBV2
CDR3 protein: CASSERATRGFNQPQHF
CDR3 DNA: TGTGCCAGCAGTGAGAGGGCTACCCGAGGCTTCAATCAGCCCCAGCATTTT

clone size: -
J gene: TRBJ2-1
D gene: TRBD2
V gene: TRBV28
CDR3 protein: CASSFFRREIREYEQFF
CDR3 DNA: TGTGCCAGCAGTTTCTTCAGGCGGGAGATTAGAGAATATGAGCAGTTCTTC

clone size: -
J gene: TRBJ1-2
D gene: -
V gene: TRBV6-1
CDR3 protein: CASSEKDRYGYTF
CDR3 DNA: TGTGCCAGCAGTGAAAAGGACAGATATGGCTACACCTTC

clone size: -
J gene: TRBJ1-1
D gene: -
V gene: TRBV29-1
CDR3 protein: CSVEDLRQMNTEAFF
CDR3 DNA: TGCAGCGTTGAAGATTTGCGGCAGATGAACACTGAAGCTTTCTTT

clone size: medium-sized
J gene: TRBJ2-6
D gene: -
V gene: TRBV30
CDR3 protein: CAGGDISGANVLTF
CDR3 DNA: TGTGCCGGGGGCGACATCTCTGGGGCCAACGTCCTGACTTTC

clone size: -
J gene: TRBJ2-7
D gene: -
V gene: TRBV5-1
CDR3 protein: CASSPRGFTYEQYF
CDR3 DNA: TGCGCCAGCAGCCCCCGGGGGTTTACCTACGAGCAGTACTTC

clone size: -
J gene: TRBJ2-4
D gene: -
V gene: TRBV6-5
CDR3 protein: CASSYSGQVAKNIQYF
CDR3 DNA: TGTGCCAGCAGTTACTCGGGCCAGGTAGCCAAAAACATTCAGTACTTC

clone size: -
J gene: TRBJ1-5
D gene: -
V gene: TRBV19
CDR3 protein: CASSIPTSGINSNQPQHF
CDR3 DNA: TGTGCCAGTAGTATCCCGACGTCGGGGATCAATAGCAATCAGCCCCAGCATTTT

clone size: -
J gene: TRBJ2-2
D gene: -
V gene: TRBV6-1
CDR3 protein: CASSDLGAKTGELFF
CDR3 DNA: TGTGCCAGCAGTGATCTGGGGGCGAAAACCGGGGAGCTGTTTTTT

clone size: -
J gene: TRBJ1-2
D gene: TRBD1
V gene: TRBV15
CDR3 protein: CATSRTPGQVYGYTF
CDR3 DNA: TGTGCCACCAGCAGGACACCGGGACAGGTCTATGGCTACACCTTC

clone size: -
J gene: TRBJ2-3
D gene: TRBD2
V gene: TRBV4-3
CDR3 protein: CASSQAPGGADTQYF
CDR3 DNA: TGCGCCAGCAGCCAAGCGCCGGGGGGTGCAGATACGCAGTATTTT

clone size: -
J gene: TRBJ2-7
D gene: TRBD1
V gene: TRBV9
CDR3 protein: CASSVGVQGATYEQYF
CDR3 DNA: TGTGCCAGCAGCGTAGGTGTTCAGGGGGCGACCTACGAGCAGTACTTC

clone size: once
J gene: TRBJ1-1
D gene: -
V gene: TRBV9
CDR3 protein: CASSVATDTEAFF
CDR3 DNA: TGTGCCAGCAGCGTGGCAACCGACACTGAAGCTTTCTTT

clone size: -
J gene: TRBJ2-2
D gene: TRBD2
V gene: TRBV5-1
CDR3 protein: CASSRTSGSPNTGELFF
CDR3 DNA: TGCGCCAGCAGTAGGACTAGCGGATCTCCGAACACCGGGGAGCTGTTTTTT

clone size: -
J gene: TRBJ1-4
D gene: -
V gene: TRBV7-6
CDR3 protein: CASSHRREKLFF
CDR3 DNA: TGTGCCAGCAGCCACCGGCGGGAAAAACTGTTTTTT

clone size: -
J gene: TRBJ2-4
D gene: TRBD2
V gene: TRBV15
CDR3 protein: CATSRDNPGGGQYF
CDR3 DNA: TGTGCCACCAGCAGAGATAATCCGGGCGGGGGGCAGTACTTC

clone size: -
J gene: TRBJ1-3
D gene: -
V gene: TRBV7-9
CDR3 protein: CATKQGPGNTIYF
CDR3 DNA: TGTGCCACCAAGCAGGGGCCAGGAAACACCATATATTTT

clone size: -
J gene: TRBJ2-1
D gene: TRBD2
V gene: TRBV5-8
CDR3 protein: CASSFREGYNEQFF
CDR3 DNA: TGTGCCAGCAGCTTCAGGGAGGGCTACAATGAGCAGTTCTTC

clone size: -
J gene: TRBJ2-1
D gene: TRBD1
V gene: TRBV5-1
CDR3 protein: CASSLLGQGNHEQFF
CDR3 DNA: TGCGCCAGCAGCTTACTGGGACAGGGGAACCATGAGCAGTTCTTC

clone size: -
J gene: TRBJ2-7
D gene: -
V gene: TRBV30
CDR3 protein: CAWSKPVFLGEQYF
CDR3 DNA: TGTGCCTGGAGTAAGCCGGTTTTCCTTGGCGAGCAGTACTTC

clone size: -
J gene: TRBJ1-4
D gene: -
V gene: TRBV19
CDR3 protein: CASSNHGGEKLFF
CDR3 DNA: TGTGCCAGTAGCAACCATGGAGGTGAAAAACTGTTTTTT

clone size: -
J gene: TRBJ2-3
D gene: TRBD2
V gene: TRBV28
CDR3 protein: CASSLSGTSPLGTDTQYF
CDR3 DNA: TGTGCCAGCAGTCTCTCCGGGACTAGCCCCTTGGGGACAGATACGCAGTATTTT

clone size: -
J gene: TRBJ2-7
D gene: -
V gene: TRBV5-1
CDR3 protein: CASSTVGQGIGSYEQYF
CDR3 DNA: TGCGCCAGCAGCACCGTTGGGCAGGGGATAGGGTCCTACGAGCAGTACTTC

clone size: -
J gene: TRBJ1-5
D gene: -
V gene: TRBV10-3
CDR3 protein: CAISVSRGGSQPQHF
CDR3 DNA: TGTGCCATCAGTGTATCGAGGGGGGGGAGTCAGCCCCAGCATTTT

clone size: -
J gene: TRBJ2-1
D gene: -
V gene: TRBV6-6
CDR3 protein: CASSPGLIYNEQFF
CDR3 DNA: TGTGCCAGCAGTCCGGGACTCATCTACAATGAGCAGTTCTTC

clone size: -
J gene: TRBJ2-3
D gene: TRBD1
V gene: TRBV5-4
CDR3 protein: CASSLGDSSTDTQYF
CDR3 DNA: TGTGCCAGCAGCTTAGGGGACAGTAGCACAGATACGCAGTATTTT

clone size: -
J gene: TRBJ1-4
D gene: TRBD1
V gene: TRBV5-4
CDR3 protein: CASSLPGTGNEKLFF
CDR3 DNA: TGTGCCAGCAGCTTACCCGGGACAGGGAATGAAAAACTGTTTTTT

clone size: -
J gene: TRBJ1-3
D gene: -
V gene: TRBV6-1
CDR3 protein: CASSEHPGSSGNTIYF
CDR3 DNA: TGTGCCAGCAGTGAACACCCCGGGAGCTCTGGAAACACCATATATTTT

clone size: -
J gene: TRBJ2-2
D gene: -
V gene: TRBV2
CDR3 protein: CASSPRETLSGELFF
CDR3 DNA: TGTGCCAGCAGCCCGAGGGAAACTCTCTCCGGGGAGCTGTTTTTT

clone size: -
J gene: TRBJ1-1
D gene: -
V gene: TRBV4-1
CDR3 protein: CASSHPRSGGSSFF
CDR3 DNA: TGCGCCAGCAGCCACCCCAGGTCGGGGGGGAGTTCTTTCTTT

clone size: -
J gene: TRBJ2-3
D gene: TRBD2
V gene: TRBV5-1
CDR3 protein: CASSFTSGGAPDTQYF
CDR3 DNA: TGCGCCAGCAGTTTTACTAGCGGGGGGGCCCCAGATACGCAGTATTTT

clone size: -
J gene: TRBJ2-1
D gene: TRBD2
V gene: TRBV4-3
CDR3 protein: CASSRQSARGDEQFF
CDR3 DNA: TGCGCCAGCAGCCGGCAATCAGCGCGGGGGGATGAGCAGTTCTTC

clone size: -
J gene: TRBJ2-4
D gene: TRBD1
V gene: TRBV10-3
CDR3 protein: CATQRGQQGAAKNIQYF
CDR3 DNA: TGTGCCACCCAACGGGGCCAACAGGGGGCAGCCAAAAACATTCAGTACTTC